The rows below give T cell receptor beta chains drawn from one sample of a study of cytomegalovirus exposure and HLA in healthy donors. Assay used: immunoSEQ multiplex PCR; TCRdb lists only in-frame clones, some missing. Of about 250,000 clones in the sample, around 84% were seen once. The material sequenced was PBMCs. Source of these receptors: a girl aged 2-15 years in good health and CMV-seronegative. Each CDR3 is given with its conserved first and last residue. Fields, in order: D gene, V gene, J gene, clone size, CDR3 DNA, CDR3 protein. A D gene is named only where the DNA matches it firmly. Only some rows state a clone size, as once, few, many or a class for expanded clones.

TRBD2	TRBV27	TRBJ2-7	NA	TGTGCCAGCAGTTCGCTAGCGGGGGGAAGCTCCTACGAGCAGTACTTC	CASSSLAGGSSYEQYF
TRBD1	TRBV4-1	TRBJ1-6	NA	TGCGCCAGCAGCCAGCCGGACAGGGATAATTCACCCCTCCACTTT	CASSQPDRDNSPLHF
NA	TRBV5-1	TRBJ1-1	NA	TGCGCCAGCAGCTTTAAGAGGGAGGCGGACACTGAAGCTTTCTTT	CASSFKREADTEAFF
NA	TRBV6-1	TRBJ2-7	NA	TGTGCCAGCAGTGAAACGGACAGCTCCTCCTACGAGCAGTACTTC	CASSETDSSSYEQYF
NA	TRBV6-1	TRBJ1-3	NA	TGTGCCAGCAGCCAGGGTTCTGGAAACACCATATATTTT	CASSQGSGNTIYF
NA	TRBV29-1	TRBJ2-2	NA	TGCAGCGTTGACCAGGGGAACACCGGGGAGCTGTTTTTT	CSVDQGNTGELFF
TRBD1	TRBV9	TRBJ1-4	NA	TGTGCCAGCAGCGCCCGGGACAGGGGGAGCAATGAAAAACTGTTTTTT	CASSARDRGSNEKLFF
TRBD2	TRBV19	TRBJ2-3	once	TGTGCCAGTAGTACAACTAGCGGGAGTAGGACAGATACGCAGTATTTT	CASSTTSGSRTDTQYF
TRBD2	TRBV5-1	TRBJ2-3	NA	TGCGCCAGCAGCTGGCGTCCTCCTCTAGCGGGGAGCACAGATACGCAGTATTTT	CASSWRPPLAGSTDTQYF
NA	TRBV5-1	TRBJ1-6	NA	TGCGCCAGCAGCTCGACTGAGACGGGCCGGATGGGGGGCCTCCACTTT	CASSSTETGRMGGLHF
TRBD1	TRBV5-1	TRBJ2-3	NA	TGCGCCAGCAGCTCAGGGGGTAGCACAGATACGCAGTATTTT	CASSSGGSTDTQYF
NA	TRBV6-1	TRBJ2-2	NA	TGTGCCAGTACTAAGCGGCTGAACACCGGGGAGCTGTTTTTT	CASTKRLNTGELFF
TRBD2	TRBV18	TRBJ2-2	NA	TGTGCCAGCTCACGTCTCGCGGGAGGGGAAACCGGGGAGCTGTTTTTT	CASSRLAGGETGELFF
TRBD1	TRBV7-9	TRBJ2-2	NA	TGTGCCAGCAGCCCGGACAGGGGCGCGAACACCGGGGAGCTGTTTTTT	CASSPDRGANTGELFF
NA	TRBV18	TRBJ2-7	NA	TGTGCCAGCTCAGCCCAAACAGGGCTCGACGAGCAGTACTTC	CASSAQTGLDEQYF
NA	TRBV27	TRBJ2-1	once	TGTGCCAGCCGTCAGCGGGTATCCTACAATGAGCAGTTCTTC	CASRQRVSYNEQFF
NA	TRBV10-3	TRBJ2-7	NA	TGTGCCATCAGTGAATTAGCGAGAGACTACGAGCAGTACTTC	CAISELARDYEQYF
TRBD1	TRBV5-1	TRBJ1-1	NA	TGCGCCAGCAGCTTGAGGGGACAGGGCGGGGGGATGAACACTGAAGCTTTCTTT	CASSLRGQGGGMNTEAFF
NA	TRBV4-2	TRBJ2-7	NA	TGTGCCAGCAGCCATCCGGAGGACGAGCAGTACTTC	CASSHPEDEQYF
NA	TRBV2	TRBJ1-2	once	TGTGCCGGCCGGGGGGAAGGGAGTGGTGGCTACACCTTC	CAGRGEGSGGYTF
NA	TRBV18	TRBJ2-1	NA	TGTGCCAGCTCACCATTGGGGCAGGGCCCGTACAATGAGCAGTTCTTC	CASSPLGQGPYNEQFF
NA	TRBV6-1	TRBJ1-1	NA	TGTGCCAGCAGGGCTCAATGGAAGGCGGCTGAAGCTTTCTTT	CASRAQWKAAEAFF
NA	TRBV9	TRBJ1-1	few	TGTGCCAGCAGCGTAGAGCCGAACACTGAAGCTTTCTTT	CASSVEPNTEAFF
NA	TRBV30	TRBJ2-1	NA	TGTGCCTGGGATGTCGGGCTAGCGACTGACAATGAGCAGTTCTTC	CAWDVGLATDNEQFF
TRBD1	TRBV6-6	TRBJ1-6	NA	TGTGCCAGCGAGGGGACAGGGGTCCTTCCCCTCCACTTT	CASEGTGVLPLHF
TRBD2	TRBV7-8	TRBJ2-7	NA	TGTGCCAGCAGCTTAGGGGCGGGACTAGCGGGAGGAGTGGGCGAGCAGTACTTC	CASSLGAGLAGGVGEQYF